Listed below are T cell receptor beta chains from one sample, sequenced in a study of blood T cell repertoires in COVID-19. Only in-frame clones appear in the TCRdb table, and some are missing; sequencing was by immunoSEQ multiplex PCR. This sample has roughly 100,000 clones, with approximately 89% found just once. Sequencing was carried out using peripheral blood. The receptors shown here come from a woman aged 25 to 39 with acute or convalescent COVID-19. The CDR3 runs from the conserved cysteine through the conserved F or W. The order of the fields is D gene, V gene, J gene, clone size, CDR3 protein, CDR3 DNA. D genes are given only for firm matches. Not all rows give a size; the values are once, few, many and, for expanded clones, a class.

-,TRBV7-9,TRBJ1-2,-,CASSRGQSYGYTF,TGTGCCAGCAGTCGTGGACAGAGCTATGGCTACACCTTC
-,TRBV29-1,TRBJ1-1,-,CSVPYSGNTEAFF,TGCAGCGTTCCATACAGTGGGAACACTGAAGCTTTCTTT
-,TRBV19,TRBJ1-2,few,CASALFLAEANYGYTF,TGTGCCAGTGCGTTATTTTTGGCGGAAGCTAACTATGGCTACACCTTC
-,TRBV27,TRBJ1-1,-,CASSFRRNTEAFF,TGTGCCAGCAGTTTCCGGAGGAACACTGAAGCTTTCTTT
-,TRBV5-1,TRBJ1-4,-,CASSFEATNEKLFF,TGCGCCAGCAGCTTTGAGGCAACTAATGAAAAACTGTTTTTT
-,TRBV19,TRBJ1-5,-,CASSSLNSNQPQHF,TGTGCCAGTAGTTCTCTAAATAGCAATCAGCCCCAGCATTTT
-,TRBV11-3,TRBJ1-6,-,CASSLLDSPLHF,TGTGCCAGCAGCTTACTCGATTCACCCCTCCACTTT
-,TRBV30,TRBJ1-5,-,CAWSVSNQPQHF,TGTGCCTGGAGTGTATCAAATCAGCCCCAGCATTTT
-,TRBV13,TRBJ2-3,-,CASSPRRLDTQYF,TGTGCCAGCAGCCCGAGGCGGCTGGATACGCAGTATTTT
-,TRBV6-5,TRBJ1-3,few,CASSYTLGLGYTIYF,TGTGCCAGCAGTTACACCCTAGGACTGGGATACACCATATATTTT
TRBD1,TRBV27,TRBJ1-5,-,CASSPDRGGQPQHF,TGTGCCAGCAGTCCCGACAGGGGTGGGCAGCCCCAGCATTTT
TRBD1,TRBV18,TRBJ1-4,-,CASSRGTGTEKLFF,TGTGCCAGCTCGAGAGGGACAGGGACCGAAAAACTGTTTTTT
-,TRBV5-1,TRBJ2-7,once,CASSPRGDYEQYF,TGCGCCAGCAGCCCCAGGGGGGACTACGAGCAGTACTTC
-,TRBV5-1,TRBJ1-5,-,CASSTGYGSNQPQHF,TGCGCCAGCAGCACGGGTTATGGGAGCAATCAGCCCCAGCATTTT
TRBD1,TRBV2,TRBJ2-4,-,CASSPDRGAKNIQYF,TGTGCCAGCAGCCCCGACAGGGGAGCCAAAAACATTCAGTACTTC
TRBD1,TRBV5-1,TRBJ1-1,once,CASSSRTGFNTEAFF,TGCGCCAGCAGCTCCAGGACAGGGTTTAACACTGAAGCTTTCTTT
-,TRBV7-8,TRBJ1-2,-,CASSLATDNYGYTF,TGTGCCAGCAGCTTAGCGACAGATAACTATGGCTACACCTTC
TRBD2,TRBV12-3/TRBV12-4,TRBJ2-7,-,CASSAGGGEQYF,TGTGCCAGCAGCGCCGGGGGGGGCGAGCAGTACTTC
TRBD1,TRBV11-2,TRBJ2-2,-,CASSPSGTDAAVEAGELFF,TGTGCCAGCAGCCCGTCCGGGACAGACGCCGCAGTCGAGGCCGGGGAGCTGTTTTTT
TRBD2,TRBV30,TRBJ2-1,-,CAWMGGGEYNEQFF,TGTGCCTGGATGGGCGGGGGAGAGTACAATGAGCAGTTCTTC
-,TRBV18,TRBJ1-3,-,CASSRTEPGNTIYF,TGTGCCAGCTCACGGACAGAACCTGGAAACACCATATATTTT
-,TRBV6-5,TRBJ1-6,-,CASRGGQGVNSPLHF,TGTGCCAGCAGGGGGGGGCAGGGAGTCAATTCACCCCTCCACTTT
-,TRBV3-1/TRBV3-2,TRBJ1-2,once,CASSQDLKGLGGYTF,TGTGCCAGCAGCCAAGATCTGAAGGGGTTGGGTGGCTACACCTTC
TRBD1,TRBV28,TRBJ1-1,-,CASSRGTGGTEAFF,TGTGCCAGCAGCCGAGGGACAGGGGGCACTGAAGCTTTCTTT
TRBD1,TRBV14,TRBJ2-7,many,CASRSTGAGSGEQYF,TGTGCCAGCAGATCAACAGGGGCTGGATCGGGGGAGCAGTACTTC
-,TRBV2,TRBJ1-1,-,CASRMGQNTEAFF,TGTGCCAGCAGGATGGGACAGAACACTGAAGCTTTCTTT
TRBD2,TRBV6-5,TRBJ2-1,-,CASSYGGAYNEQFF,TGTGCCAGCAGTTACGGGGGGGCCTACAATGAGCAGTTCTTC
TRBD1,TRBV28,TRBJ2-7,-,CASSDTGTGAYEQYF,TGTGCCAGCAGTGATACCGGGACAGGGGCCTACGAGCAGTACTTC
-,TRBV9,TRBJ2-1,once,CASSVGLSGHYNEQFF,TGTGCCAGCAGCGTAGGGCTCAGCGGGCACTACAATGAGCAGTTCTTC
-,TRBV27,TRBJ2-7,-,CASGFGGVPTYEQYF,TGTGCCAGCGGGTTCGGCGGAGTTCCTACCTACGAGCAGTACTTC
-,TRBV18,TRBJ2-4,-,CASSPMRTPPFDIQYF,TGTGCCAGCTCACCAATGAGGACTCCACCCTTTGACATTCAGTACTTC
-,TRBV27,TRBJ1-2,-,CASSSTGREKYGYTF,TGTGCCAGCAGTTCCACCGGACGGGAAAAATATGGCTACACCTTC
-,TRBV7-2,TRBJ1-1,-,CASRLGPDPEAFF,TGTGCCAGCCGGCTGGGGCCTGACCCCGAAGCTTTCTTT